This TCR beta chain was captured by sequencing in a study of neurological immune-mediated disorders. CDR1 and CDR2 (germline): SEHNR, FQNEAQ (reference sequence). V was clipped by 1 base and J by 4 bases, with 7 bases between them. The CDR3 has 13 amino acids. This clonotype was detected many times. TCRdb used MiXCR to reprocess the 5' RACE reads, holding one entry per CDR3 protein. The table has some 57,000 distinct CDR3 sequences, under 5.5% seen once. The clonotype originates from a woman aged 50 to 60 with multiple sclerosis. The V and J genes are TRBV7-9 and TRBJ1-1, with D maybe TRBD1 (5 bases). The specimen sequenced was PBMCs. DNA for the CDR3: TGTGCCAGCAGCTTAGATCAGGGCACTGAAGCTTTCTTT. Translated: CASSLDQGTEAFF.